This record looks at one T cell receptor beta chain sequence and its context. Seattle cases were enrolled at active infection and followed longitudinally. Original handling: Scientists estimated how many nucleated cells there were by amplifying reference gene primers. Here immunoSEQ multiplex PCR was the method, and the copy in TCRdb shows in-frame clones only, minus some. V and J calls and clone size are those listed in that table; D and trimming were worked out from the DNA. The table lists 200,000 to 250,000 clones, roughly 92% of them singletons. These data originate in a study of blood T cell repertoires in COVID-19. Study as a whole: Donors in the United States, Italy and Spain gave samples during acute or convalescent COVID-19. The cDNA or gDNA used as material had been derived from T cells, B-cell-depleted T cells, or PBMCs.

Germline CDR1 and CDR2: SGHNT and YYREEE (reference sequence). This CDR3 region has 15 residues. V was cut by 0 bases and J by 4 bases, with 13 bases left in between. The V call is TRBV5-4, the J call TRBJ1-2; no reliable D call. The TCR originated in a man in his fifties or sixties with COVID-19, enrolled during active disease. The sequenced material came from peripheral blood. This CDR3 reads CASSLGRSTSYGYTF. CDR3 bases: TGTGCCAGCAGCTTGGGACGGAGTACATCCTATGGCTACACCTTC.